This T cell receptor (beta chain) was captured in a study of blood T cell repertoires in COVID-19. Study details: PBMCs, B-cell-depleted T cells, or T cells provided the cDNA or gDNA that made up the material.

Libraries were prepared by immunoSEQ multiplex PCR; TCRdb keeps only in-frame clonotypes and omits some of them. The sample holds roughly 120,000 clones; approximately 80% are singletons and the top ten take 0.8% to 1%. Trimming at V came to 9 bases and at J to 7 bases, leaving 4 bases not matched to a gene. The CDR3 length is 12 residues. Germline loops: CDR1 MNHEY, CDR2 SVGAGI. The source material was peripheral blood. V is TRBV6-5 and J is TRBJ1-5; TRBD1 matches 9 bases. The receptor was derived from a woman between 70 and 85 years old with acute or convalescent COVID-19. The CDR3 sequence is CARGQGYQPQHF. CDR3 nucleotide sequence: TGTGCCAGGGGACAGGGTTACCAGCCCCAGCATTTT.